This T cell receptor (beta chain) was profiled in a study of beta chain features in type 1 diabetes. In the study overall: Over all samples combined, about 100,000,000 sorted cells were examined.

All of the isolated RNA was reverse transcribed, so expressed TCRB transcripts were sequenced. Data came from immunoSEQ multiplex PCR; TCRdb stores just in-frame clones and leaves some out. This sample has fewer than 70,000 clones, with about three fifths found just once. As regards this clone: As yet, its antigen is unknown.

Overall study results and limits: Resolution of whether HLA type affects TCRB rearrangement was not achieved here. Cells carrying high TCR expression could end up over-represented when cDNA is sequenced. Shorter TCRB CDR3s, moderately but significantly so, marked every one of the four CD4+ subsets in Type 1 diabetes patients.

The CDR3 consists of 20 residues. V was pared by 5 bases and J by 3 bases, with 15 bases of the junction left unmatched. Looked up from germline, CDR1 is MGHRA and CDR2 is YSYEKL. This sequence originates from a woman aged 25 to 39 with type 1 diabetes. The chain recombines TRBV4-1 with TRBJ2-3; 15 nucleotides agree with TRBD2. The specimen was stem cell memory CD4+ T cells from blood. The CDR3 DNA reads TGCGCCAGCAGCAACCCGGGACTAGCGGGAGGATCTAGGAAGACAGATACGCAGTATTTT. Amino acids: CASSNPGLAGGSRKTDTQYF.